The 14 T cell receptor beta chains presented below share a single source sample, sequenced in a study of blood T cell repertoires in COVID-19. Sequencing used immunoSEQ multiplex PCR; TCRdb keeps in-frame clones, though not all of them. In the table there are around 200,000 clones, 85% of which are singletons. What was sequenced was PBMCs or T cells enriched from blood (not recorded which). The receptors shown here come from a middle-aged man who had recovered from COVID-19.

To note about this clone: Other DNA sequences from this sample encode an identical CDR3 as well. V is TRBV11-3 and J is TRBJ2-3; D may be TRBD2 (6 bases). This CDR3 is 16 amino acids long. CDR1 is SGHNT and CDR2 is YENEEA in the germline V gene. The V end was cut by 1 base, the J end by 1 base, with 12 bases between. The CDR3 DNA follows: TGTGCCAGCAGCTTAGGTTATGCTAGCGGCACAGATACGCAGTATTTT. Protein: CASSLGYASGTDTQYF.

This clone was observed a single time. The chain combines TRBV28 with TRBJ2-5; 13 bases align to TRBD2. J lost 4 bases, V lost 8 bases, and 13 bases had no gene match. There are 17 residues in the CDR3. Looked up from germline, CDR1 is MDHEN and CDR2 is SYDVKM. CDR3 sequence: CASGSTSGRARGETQYF. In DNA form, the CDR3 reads TGTGCCAGCGGGAGCACTAGCGGGAGGGCTCGAGGAGAGACCCAGTACTTC.

CDR3 in amino acids: CAISENGGISGNTIYF. CDR3 coding DNA: TGTGCCATCAGTGAGAATGGCGGAATCTCTGGAAACACCATATATTTT. The V gene is TRBV10-3, the J gene TRBJ1-3; D not certain. Per germline, CDR1 ENHRY and CDR2 SYGVKD. The V and J ends lost 2 bases and 0 bases respectively, with 11 bases between them. The CDR3 is 16 residues long.

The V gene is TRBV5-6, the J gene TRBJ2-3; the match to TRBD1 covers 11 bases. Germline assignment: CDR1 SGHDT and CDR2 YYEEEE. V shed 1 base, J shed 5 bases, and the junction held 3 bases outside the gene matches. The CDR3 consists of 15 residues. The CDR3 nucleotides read TGTGCCAGCAGCTTGATGGGACAGGGGGGAGATACGCAGTATTTT. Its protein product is CASSLMGQGGDTQYF.

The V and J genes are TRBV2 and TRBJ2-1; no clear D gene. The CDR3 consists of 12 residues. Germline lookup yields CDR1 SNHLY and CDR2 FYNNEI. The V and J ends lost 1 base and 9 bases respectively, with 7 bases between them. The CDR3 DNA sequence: TGTGCCAGCAGTGAAGGACATACTGAGCAGTTCTTC. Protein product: CASSEGHTEQFF.

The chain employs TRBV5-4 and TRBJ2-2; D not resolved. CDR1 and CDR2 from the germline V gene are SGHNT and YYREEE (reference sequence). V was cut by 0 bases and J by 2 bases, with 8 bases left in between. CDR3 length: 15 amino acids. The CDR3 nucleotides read TGTGCCAGCAGCTTGGTGGGCCGCAACACCGGGGAGCTGTTTTTT. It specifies CASSLVGRNTGELFF. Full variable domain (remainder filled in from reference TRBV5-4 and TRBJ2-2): ETGVTQSPTHLIKTRGQQVTLRCSSQSGHNTVSWYQQALGQGPQFIFQYYREEENGRGNFPPRFSGLQFPNYSSELNVNALELDDSALYLCASSLVGRNTGELFFGEGSRLTVL.

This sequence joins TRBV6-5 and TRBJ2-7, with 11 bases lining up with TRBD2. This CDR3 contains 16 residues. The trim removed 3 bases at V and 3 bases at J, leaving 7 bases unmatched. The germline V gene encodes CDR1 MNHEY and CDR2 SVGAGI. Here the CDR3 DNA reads TGTGCCAGCAGTTATAGGGCCGGGACTAGCGGCTACGAGCAGTACTTC. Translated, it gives CASSYRAGTSGYEQYF.

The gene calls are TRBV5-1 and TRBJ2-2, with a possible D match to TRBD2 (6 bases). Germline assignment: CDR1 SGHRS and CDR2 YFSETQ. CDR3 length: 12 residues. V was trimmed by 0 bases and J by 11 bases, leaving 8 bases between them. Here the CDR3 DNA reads TGCGCCAGCAGCTTGGGGGAGGACGAGCTGTTTTTT. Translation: CASSLGEDELFF.

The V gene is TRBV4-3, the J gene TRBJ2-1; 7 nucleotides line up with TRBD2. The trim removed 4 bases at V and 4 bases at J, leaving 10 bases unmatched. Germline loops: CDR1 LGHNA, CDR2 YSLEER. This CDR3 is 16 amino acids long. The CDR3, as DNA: TGCGCCAGCAGCCCGGACGCGGGCGGGAGTTACAATGAGCAGTTCTTC. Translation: CASSPDAGGSYNEQFF.

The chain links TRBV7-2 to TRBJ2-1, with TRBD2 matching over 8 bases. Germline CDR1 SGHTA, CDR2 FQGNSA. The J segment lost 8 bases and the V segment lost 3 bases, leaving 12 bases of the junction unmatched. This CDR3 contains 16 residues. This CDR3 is CASSFGREVFIDEQFF. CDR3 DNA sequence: TGTGCCAGCAGCTTTGGGCGGGAGGTCTTTATCGATGAGCAGTTCTTC.

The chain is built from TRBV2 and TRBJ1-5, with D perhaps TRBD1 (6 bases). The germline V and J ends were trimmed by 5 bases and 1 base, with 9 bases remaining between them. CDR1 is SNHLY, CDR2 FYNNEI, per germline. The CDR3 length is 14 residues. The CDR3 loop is CASSPGQSNQPQHF. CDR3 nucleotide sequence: TGTGCCAGCAGTCCGGGACAAAGCAATCAGCCCCAGCATTTT.

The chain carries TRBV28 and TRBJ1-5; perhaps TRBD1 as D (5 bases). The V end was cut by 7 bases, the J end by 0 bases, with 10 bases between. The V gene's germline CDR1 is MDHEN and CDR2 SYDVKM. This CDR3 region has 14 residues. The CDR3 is CASNQGYSNQPQHF. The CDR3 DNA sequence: TGTGCCAGCAACCAGGGCTATAGCAATCAGCCCCAGCATTTT.

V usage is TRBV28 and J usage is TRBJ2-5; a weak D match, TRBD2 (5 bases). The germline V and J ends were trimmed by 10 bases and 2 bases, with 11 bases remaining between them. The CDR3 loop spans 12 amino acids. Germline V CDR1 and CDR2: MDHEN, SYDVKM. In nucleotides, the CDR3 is TGTGCCACCCAGTCGGGACAAGAGACCCAGTACTTC. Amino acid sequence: CATQSGQETQYF.

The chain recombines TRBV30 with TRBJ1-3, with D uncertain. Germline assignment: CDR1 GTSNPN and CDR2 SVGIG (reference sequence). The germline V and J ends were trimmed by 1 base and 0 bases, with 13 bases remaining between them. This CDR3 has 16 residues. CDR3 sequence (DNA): TGTGCCTGGAGTGGGAGGAGAGGCAACTCTGGAAACACCATATATTTT. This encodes CAWSGRRGNSGNTIYF.